A single sample gave rise to the 19 T cell receptor beta chains below, sequenced in a study of PD-L1 blockade in urothelial cancer. Sequencing used immunoSEQ multiplex PCR; TCRdb keeps in-frame clones, though not all of them. Among roughly 87,000 clones listed, 80% to 90% were seen once. The time point denotes: pretreatment peripheral blood. This material consisted of PBMCs, taken around atezolizumab (anti-PD-L1) treatment. The receptors were sampled from a woman older than 75 with urothelial cancer.

V usage is TRBV5-1 and J usage is TRBJ2-1; TRBD2 matches at 12 bases. There are 15 residues in the CDR3. V was clipped by 0 bases and J by 9 bases; unmatched bases: 4. Germline V CDR1 and CDR2: SGHRS, YFSETQ. CDR3 amino acids: CASSLGLAGVGEQFF. The CDR3 DNA follows: TGCGCCAGCAGCTTGGGACTAGCGGGAGTAGGTGAGCAGTTCTTC.

The J gene is TRBJ2-7, the V gene TRBV7-9; D perhaps matches TRBD1 (6 bases). The CDR3 covers 17 residues. V was shortened by 2 bases and J by 3 bases, with 20 bases between the two germline ends. Germline lookup yields CDR1 SEHNR and CDR2 FQNEAQ (reference sequence). The CDR3, as DNA: TGTGCCAGCAGCTTAAAGTTTGGGGGCCAGGTTGGCTACGAGCAGTACTTC. Translated: CASSLKFGGQVGYEQYF.

This rearrangement joins TRBV19 to TRBJ1-5; 12 bases match TRBD1. Trimming at V came to 7 bases and at J to 3 bases, leaving 10 bases not matched to a gene. CDR1 and CDR2 (germline): LNHDA, SQIVND (reference sequence). The CDR3 consists of 17 residues. In DNA form, the CDR3 reads TGTGCCAGTACCCCCGGGACAGGGGGCCGTGTCAATCAGCCCCAGCATTTT. Amino acid sequence: CASTPGTGGRVNQPQHF. The full variable domain, in which reference TRBV19 and TRBJ1-5 provide the parts outside the CDR3, is DGGITQSPKYLFRKEGQNVTLSCEQNLNHDAMYWYRQDPGQGLRLIYYSQIVNDFQKGDIAEGYSVSREKKESFPLTVTSAQKNPTAFYLCASTPGTGGRVNQPQHFGDGTRLSIL.

This rearrangement joins TRBV20-1 to TRBJ1-5; no definite D call. The germline CDR1 and CDR2 sequences are DFQATT and SNEGSKA (reference sequence). The CDR3 spans 11 residues. V was clipped by 3 bases and J by 7 bases, with 7 bases between them. CDR3 nucleotide sequence: TGCAGTGCTAGTCCAGGCCAGCCCCAGCATTTT. Protein: CSASPGQPQHF.

The chain links TRBV28 to TRBJ1-2; D might be TRBD1 (6 bases). CDR1 MDHEN and CDR2 SYDVKM come from the germline V gene. Between the trimmed V and J ends, which lost 3 bases and 4 bases, there was a span of 21 bases. The CDR3 spans 17 residues. The chain's CDR3 is CASSFGAGDPRGYGYTF. In DNA, the CDR3 is TGTGCCAGCAGTTTTGGGGCAGGGGACCCACGTGGCTATGGCTACACCTTC.

This clone was observed a handful of times. The rearrangement links TRBV6-5 to TRBJ1-1; D not certain. The CDR3 is 11 residues long. Trimming took off 7 bases at V and 4 bases at J, with 7 bases between the two ends. Germline V CDR1 and CDR2: MNHEY, SVGAGI. CDR3 loop: CASTYGTEAFF. Written as DNA, the CDR3 is TGTGCCAGCACCTATGGCACTGAAGCTTTCTTT.

The chain has TRBV4-1 and TRBJ1-2; D not resolved. The CDR3 totals 14 residues. Germline V gives CDR1 MGHRA, CDR2 YSYEKL. The germline V and J ends were trimmed by 1 base and 6 bases, with 12 bases remaining between them. This chain's CDR3 is CASSQGPWADGYTF. The CDR3 DNA sequence: TGCGCCAGCAGCCAAGGCCCCTGGGCAGATGGCTACACCTTC.

The chain carries TRBV4-2 and TRBJ1-1; D unclear. CDR1 is LGHNA and CDR2 is YNFKEQ in the germline V gene. The length of the CDR3 is 15 residues. The V gene lost 5 bases and the J gene lost 5 bases, with 18 bases spanning the gap. In DNA form, the CDR3 reads TGTGCCAGCAGCTCCCCGGACTCCCAGGAAACTGAAGCTTTCTTT. This translates into CASSSPDSQETEAFF.

V gene TRBV29-1 combines with J gene TRBJ2-6, with 9 bases aligning to TRBD1. The length of the CDR3 is 16 residues. CDR1 SQVTM and CDR2 ANQGSEA come from the germline V gene. J gave up 2 bases and V 5 bases, and 7 bases lay outside the gene matches. CDR3 amino acids: CSVQRTGATGANVLTF. The CDR3 nucleotides are TGCAGCGTTCAGAGGACAGGGGCAACTGGGGCCAACGTCCTGACTTTC.

CDR3 in DNA: TGTGCCAGCAGCGTAGCGGGGACAGGCGGGGAGCTGTTTTTT. Amino acid sequence: CASSVAGTGGELFF. The chain combines TRBV9 with TRBJ2-2; TRBD1 matches at 8 bases. J was trimmed by 7 bases and V by 0 bases; bases with no gene match: 2. This CDR3 has 14 residues. Looked up from germline, CDR1 is SGDLS and CDR2 is YYNGEE.

The chain links TRBV15 to TRBJ2-7, with 7 bases matching TRBD1. Per germline, CDR1 LNHNV and CDR2 YYDKDF (reference sequence). V lost 1 base to trimming and J lost 3 bases; unmatched junction nucleotides: 9. The CDR3 loop spans 16 amino acids. DNA for the CDR3: TGTGCCACCAGCAGAGGGGGGCTGGGACAGATCTACGAGCAGTACTTC. It encodes CATSRGGLGQIYEQYF.

The J gene is TRBJ1-1, the V gene TRBV19; TRBD1 is a possible D gene (6 bases). The CDR3 is 15 residues long. V dropped 4 bases and J dropped 3 bases, with 15 bases sitting between them. In germline, CDR1 is LNHDA, CDR2 SQIVND (reference sequence). The CDR3 nucleotides read TGTGCCAGTAGTAAAGAGGACAGCTCTTACACTGAAGCTTTCTTT. It specifies CASSKEDSSYTEAFF.

V is TRBV19 and J is TRBJ1-5; a possible D gene is TRBD1 (6 bases). Germline V lookup: CDR1 LNHDA, CDR2 SQIVND (reference sequence). Trimming removed 9 bases at V and 6 bases at J, with 12 bases between. The CDR3 sequence is 12 residues long. CDR3 amino acids: CASSGGAQPQHF. CDR3 coding DNA: TGTGCCAGCTCTGGGGGGGCTCAGCCCCAGCATTTT. Full variable domain (missing parts from reference TRBV19 and TRBJ1-5): DGGITQSPKYLFRKEGQNVTLSCEQNLNHDAMYWYRQDPGQGLRLIYYSQIVNDFQKGDIAEGYSVSREKKESFPLTVTSAQKNPTAFYLCASSGGAQPQHFGDGTRLSIL.

The chain combines TRBV10-1 with TRBJ2-1; 7 positions agree with TRBD2. With 6 bases clipped from V and 9 bases from J, the junction kept 8 bases outside the gene matches. This CDR3 has 13 residues. Looked up from germline, CDR1 is WNHNN and CDR2 is SYGVQD (reference sequence). CDR3 coding DNA: TGCGCCAGCAGACCCGGACTAGGCGGTGAGCAGTTCTTC. The encoded protein is CASRPGLGGEQFF.

The chain has TRBV15 and TRBJ2-2; D may be TRBD2 (5 bases). This CDR3 has 15 amino acids. CDR1 and CDR2 (germline): LNHNV, YYDKDF (reference sequence). Trimming took off 0 bases at V and 7 bases at J, with 12 bases between the two ends. In DNA, the CDR3 is TGTGCCACCAGCAGAGAAACGGGAAGAGGCGGGGAGCTGTTTTTT. Its translation: CATSRETGRGGELFF.

The chain joins TRBV6-6 to TRBJ2-2; possible D gene TRBD2, 6 bases. The CDR3 extends over 13 amino acids. The V end lost 6 bases, the J end lost 5 bases, and 10 bases lay between the germline ends. Germline-derived CDR1 and CDR2 are MNHNY and SVGAGI (reference sequence). CDR3 DNA sequence: TGTGCCAGCAGCCGGGCGGGAACCGGGGAGCTGTTTTTT. Amino acids: CASSRAGTGELFF.

The chain recombines TRBV15 with TRBJ1-2, with 9 bases matching TRBD1. The CDR3 spans 16 residues. J was trimmed by 3 bases and V by 0 bases; bases with no gene match: 5. Germline CDR1 and CDR2: LNHNV and YYDKDF (reference sequence). CDR3 region: CATSRDLTGGDYGYTF. CDR3 nucleotides: TGTGCCACCAGCAGAGATCTTACAGGGGGCGACTATGGCTACACCTTC.

The chain's CDR3 is CASSSSGRALNEQFF. CDR3 bases: TGTGCCAGCAGCTCTAGCGGGAGGGCCCTCAATGAGCAGTTCTTC. The rearrangement joins TRBV27 to TRBJ2-1; 12 nucleotides align to TRBD2. The CDR3 totals 15 residues. In germline, CDR1 is MNHEY, CDR2 SMNVEV (reference sequence). With V trimmed by 6 bases and J by 6 bases, 6 bases remained unmatched.

V and J are TRBV19 and TRBJ1-5, with a possible D match to TRBD1 (5 bases). The ends were cut back, 2 bases at V and 0 bases at J, with 8 bases in the middle. The CDR3 consists of 15 residues. CDR1 is LNHDA, CDR2 SQIVND, per germline (reference sequence). CDR3 region: CASSISGYSNQPQHF. DNA for the CDR3: TGTGCCAGTAGTATATCAGGGTATAGCAATCAGCCCCAGCATTTT.